This T cell receptor beta chain was identified during a study of molecular identifiers for immune sequencing clone quantification (dated 2018 in TCRdb). In the study overall: For a replicate experiment, RNA from approximately 20,000 or 100,000 naive CD8 T cells was divided into five aliquots, and four of the five aliquots were sequenced. CD8 T cells were used in a methods study to benchmark molecular-identifier clustering-based TCR repertoire sequencing (MIDCIRS) and TCR RNA copy counting.

Points the paper makes about the study in general: Modeling estimated 3 to 3.5 recovered TCR RNA copies per cell, compared with 8.5 to 10 by digital PCR, which implies about 30% capture efficiency. A single cell's worth of spiked-in Jurkat TCR RNA was reported detectable even among under 1.3 million naive CD8 T cells. Without barcode sub-clustering, chimeric consensus sequences inflated TCR diversity; chimeras reached as high as 47%. Highly expanded clone sizes could be underestimated if identical TCR molecules share a barcode. Spiked-in Jurkat TCR RNA (10 copies' worth), which is not part of the donor repertoire, was contained in the naive libraries. Clones above 20 RNA copies held over 97% of molecules in CMV-specific effector cells but under 1% in naive cells.

Libraries of naive CD8 T cells were built from anywhere between about 20,000 and 1,000,000 sorted cells, with 10%, 30% or 50% of the purified RNA used. Naive CD8 T cells were FACS-sorted as CD8+CD4-CCR7+CD45RA+ on a BD FACSAria II into RLT Plus buffer. To test detection sensitivity, Jurkat RNA equal to over nine TCR copies was added to samples of about 18,000-1,100,000 naive CD8 T cells. CD8 T cells were enriched using RosetteSep CD8+ T Cell Enrichment Cocktail and Ficoll-Paque, and the enriched cells then underwent ACK red cell lysis. Receptor amplification or capture employed PCR. These reads were obtained on an Illumina HiSeq 4000. Bulk TCR libraries were made following a previously described method, with the TCR primers given in Table S5. Total RNA was purified with the Qiagen AllPrep DNA/RNA kit. Before analysis, reads from multiple sequencing runs of one library were combined. The original pipeline was this. Reads were retained only if the reads had an exact TCR constant sequence, and the retained reads were trimmed to 150 nt and grouped according to their 12-nt molecular barcodes. Reads inside each barcode group were sub-clustered using a 15% Levenshtein threshold, and a quality-weighted consensus sequence was constructed for each RNA molecule. Non-functional sequences were filtered out, along with any lower-count sequence sitting one edit away from another sequence. On the basis of fitting two negative binomial distributions, barcode sub-clusters with fewer than 20% of the maximum read count were discarded. The public reads were reprocessed in TCRdb via fastp at Q25 and MiXCR, keeping in-frame beta chains. Rows matching on CDR3 protein sequence are summarized as one entry with the most common DNA and genes. TCRdb's processing, not the authors', yielded these V and J calls. The sample profile shows 65,000 or so distinct CDR3 sequences; less than 20% of them were found once. 1.5% to 1.9% of the sample is taken by the ten largest.

There are many counts of this clonotype. Its recognized antigen is unknown. Per-nucleotide qualities are absent, and no much larger clonotype sits a single base away. According to the germline V gene, CDR1 reads MDHEN and CDR2 reads SYDVKM. V has 6 bases trimmed and J has 2 bases trimmed; junction bases matching no gene number 5. Inclusive of the bounding cysteine and phenylalanine, the CDR3 is 14 residues long. Only the CDR3 part of the read is kept: 42 bases, read in frame from the first base. The V and J genes are TRBV28 and TRBJ2-7; TRBD2 aligns with 9 central bases. The origin of this receptor is a human donor in good health. Some libraries in this study had Jurkat cell RNA spiked in. The specimen sequenced was naive CD8+ T cells from blood, with Jurkat cell RNA spiked in. Interpreted using the paper, the cell subset or site label stands for: FACS-sorted CD8+CD4-CCR7+CD45RA+ naive T cells. The nucleotides are TGTGCCAGCAGCACGAGACTAGCGGCCTACGAGCAGTACTTC. This encodes CASSTRLAAYEQYF.